These 27 T cell receptor beta chains share one sample of origin, sequenced in a study of blood T cells in healthy people across ages. A sample-barcoded 5' primer and a J-beta primer mix were used in a second PCR of roughly 7 to 12 cycles. Using its own MiXCR run on the 5' RACE reads, TCRdb lists one record per CDR3 protein. The sample carries about 1.1 million distinct CDR3 sequences, about two fifths recorded once. The sequenced material came from blood. These receptors all stem from a man between 18 and 35 years old in good health.

This clonotype was seen a few times. The chain is built from TRBV7-9 and TRBJ1-2; D is unclear. Trimming took 1 base from V and 6 from J, leaving 12 bases between them. Germline V gives CDR1 SEHNR, CDR2 FQNEAQ (reference sequence). This CDR3 comprises 14 residues. This chain's CDR3 is CASSLVIQADGYTF. The CDR3 DNA sequence: TGTGCCAGCAGCTTAGTGATTCAGGCCGATGGCTACACCTTC.

This clonotype was seen a few times. The chain is built from TRBV9 and TRBJ2-1, with D possibly called TRBD1 or TRBD2 (5 bases each). Deletions cut 4 bases from V and 8 bases from J, with 22 bases between. The CDR3 loop spans 16 amino acids. Looked up from germline, CDR1 is SGDLS and CDR2 is YYNGEE. The CDR3 sequence is CASSLRGVLTQDEQFF. The CDR3 DNA reads TGTGCCAGCAGCCTGAGGGGAGTCCTAACACAAGATGAGCAGTTCTTC.

The chain carries TRBV7-2 and TRBJ1-4; D ambiguous. V lost 2 bases and J lost 7, with 11 bases in between. The CDR3 runs to 14 residues. The germline CDR1 and CDR2 sequences are SGHTA and FQGNSA. DNA for the CDR3: TGTGCCAGCAGCTTAAAGGGATCAAGTGAAAAACTGTTTTTT. The encoded protein is CASSLKGSSEKLFF.

J is TRBJ1-1 and V is TRBV20-1; D unclear. The V end lost 0 bases, the J end lost 3 bases, and 5 bases lay between the germline ends. CDR1 and CDR2 from the germline V gene are DFQATT and SNEGSKA (reference sequence). The CDR3 totals 12 residues. DNA for the CDR3: TGCAGTGCTAGAGAGGGATACACTGAAGCTTTCTTT. This gives the protein CSAREGYTEAFF.

The chain is built from TRBV6-2 or TRBV6-3 and TRBJ1-2; D ambiguous. CDR3 length: 14 residues. Trimming left V 4 bases short and J 2 bases short, with 11 bases between. Germline V gene lookup returns CDR1 MNHEY and CDR2 SVGEGT. The chain's CDR3 is CASSFEGPNYGYTF. The CDR3 DNA follows: TGTGCCAGCAGTTTCGAGGGCCCAAACTATGGCTACACCTTC.

The chain carries TRBV7-2 and TRBJ2-1; D may be TRBD1 or TRBD2 (5 bases each). V gave up 5 bases and J gave up 1 base, with 12 bases separating them. Germline V lookup: CDR1 SGHTA, CDR2 FQGNSA. The CDR3 spans 15 residues. CDR3 bases: TGTGCCAGCAGCCGAGAGGGGCCTTCCTACAATGAGCAGTTCTTC. Translated, it gives CASSREGPSYNEQFF.

Notes on this clonotype: The limits of the CDR3 on the DNA are not certain, so only TCRdb's listed CDR3 is given. V is TRBV2 and J is TRBJ2-1. The germline V gene has CDR1 SNHLY and CDR2 FYNNEI. The CDR3 contains 15 residues when both ends are counted. The CDR3 sequence: CASFGSGSSYNEQYF.

The chain has TRBV6-5 and TRBJ2-2, with a weak D call TRBD1 (5 bases). CDR1 MNHEY and CDR2 SVGAGI come from the germline V gene. The V gene lost 0 bases and the J gene lost 6 bases, with 8 bases spanning the gap. This CDR3 is 14 amino acids long. The CDR3 bases are TGTGCCAGCAGTTACTCGGTAGGGGCCGGGGAGCTGTTTTTT. This sequence encodes CASSYSVGAGELFF.

This clonotype has more than one count but fewer than ten. This chain joins TRBV24-1 and TRBJ2-1, with a possible D match to TRBD1 (6 bases). Trimming stripped 4 bases from V and 4 bases from J, with 10 bases between. The CDR3 has 14 amino acids. The germline V gene encodes CDR1 KGHDR and CDR2 SFDVKD. The CDR3 DNA reads as TGTGCCACCAGTGACTCTACAGGGTACAATGAGCAGTTCTTC. Protein: CATSDSTGYNEQFF.

The chain combines TRBV13 with TRBJ1-1; 9 bases fit TRBD1. The CDR3 spans 15 residues. V was clipped by 1 base and J by 1 base; unmatched bases: 1. CDR1 PRHDT and CDR2 FYEKMQ come from the germline V gene (reference sequence). CDR3 sequence (DNA): TGTGCCAGCAGCTTAGTGACAGGGGGGAACACTGAAGCTTTCTTT. This encodes CASSLVTGGNTEAFF.

This clonotype was detected ten times or more. The rearrangement uses TRBV6-1 and TRBJ2-2; D may match TRBD1 or TRBD2 (6 bases each). The CDR3 contains 16 residues. Deletions cut 3 bases from V and 5 bases from J, with 16 bases between. CDR1 is MNHNS and CDR2 is SASEGT in the germline V gene. CDR3 region: CASSDGGRYLTGELFF. The DNA for the CDR3 is TGTGCCAGCAGTGACGGGGGCCGGTATCTGACCGGGGAGCTGTTTTTT.

This clonotype was seen a handful of times. The chain joins TRBV10-3 to TRBJ2-7; weak D call: TRBD2 (5 bases). The germline V gene has CDR1 ENHRY and CDR2 SYGVKD. CDR3 length equals 14 residues. V gave up 3 bases and J gave up 1 base, with 10 bases separating them. Here the CDR3 reads CAISDGRGSYEQYF. The CDR3 DNA reads TGTGCCATCAGTGATGGAAGAGGGTCCTACGAGCAGTACTTC.

This clonotype was seen repeatedly, ten times or more. The V and J genes are TRBV20-1 and TRBJ2-3; tentative D call: TRBD2 (5 bases). Germline V gene sequence: CDR1 DFQATT, CDR2 SNEGSKA (reference sequence). Deletions cut 3 bases from V and 5 bases from J, with 24 bases between. The CDR3 covers 17 residues. CDR3 nucleotides: TGCAGTGCTAGTAACCCAATCGGACTGACGTTTCGAGATACGCAGTATTTT. Protein product: CSASNPIGLTFRDTQYF.

This clonotype was detected a few times. CDR3 DNA: TGTGCCAGCAGCCTGCCCGGTGGGGGGGCTTCCTACAATGAGCAGTTCTTC. It yields the protein CASSLPGGGASYNEQFF. V usage is TRBV7-8 and J usage is TRBJ2-1; D possibly corresponds to TRBD2 (7 bases). The CDR3 is 17 residues long. CDR1 and CDR2 from the germline V gene are SGHVS and FQNEAQ. Trimming removed 5 bases from V and 1 base from J, with 18 bases in between.

The genes are TRBV3-1 and TRBJ1-1; D unclear. Trimming took 2 bases from V and 1 from J, leaving 5 bases between them. Germline CDR1 reads LGHDT; CDR2 reads YNNKEL (reference sequence). The CDR3 length is 13 residues. This CDR3 reads CASSQIENTEAFF. In DNA, the CDR3 is TGTGCCAGCAGCCAAATAGAGAACACTGAAGCTTTCTTT.

The sample holds many counts of this clonotype. This chain joins TRBV5-1 and TRBJ1-2; 8 bases agree with TRBD1. J was trimmed by 4 bases and V by 4 bases; bases with no gene match: 6. The germline gives CDR1 SGHRS, CDR2 YFSETQ. The CDR3 spans 14 residues. Here the CDR3 reads CASSRQDRGYGYTF. In DNA, the CDR3 is TGCGCCAGCAGCAGACAAGACAGGGGCTATGGCTACACCTTC.

The chain couples TRBV21-1 to TRBJ2-5. TRBV21-1 is recorded as a pseudogene. The CDR3 sequence is 14 residues long. CDR3 bases: TGTGCCAGCAGCAAAGATCTACCGGTATCGGAGCAGTACTTC. Its translation is CASSKDLPVSEQYF.

V is TRBV20-1 and J is TRBJ1-4, with TRBD1 as a possible D gene (5 bases). CDR3 size: 13 residues. CDR1 is DFQATT, CDR2 SNEGSKA, per germline (reference sequence). Trimming removed 5 bases at V and 7 bases at J, with 14 bases between. The CDR3 DNA reads as TGCAGTGCTCGGGGGAGGCTTGGTGAAAAACTGTTTTTT. Its protein is CSARGRLGEKLFF.

This sequence joins TRBV5-1 and TRBJ2-3, with TRBD2 as a possible D gene (5 bases). The CDR3 covers 17 residues. Germline V gene lookup returns CDR1 SGHRS and CDR2 YFSETQ. V gave up 2 bases and J gave up 4 bases, with 20 bases separating them. The CDR3 nucleotides are TGCGCCAGCAGCTTCGAACCGGGGAGAGGCAACGCAGATACGCAGTATTTT. As protein: CASSFEPGRGNADTQYF.

CDR3 sequence reads: CASRLGVSSYEQYF. CDR3 DNA: TGTGCCAGCCGGTTGGGGGTAAGCTCCTACGAGCAGTACTTC. This chain joins TRBV27 and TRBJ2-7; D is possibly TRBD1 or TRBD2 (5 bases each). Germline V CDR1 and CDR2: MNHEY, SMNVEV (reference sequence). V shed 8 bases and J shed 0 bases, with 14 bases lying between them. The CDR3 spans 14 residues.

The J gene is TRBJ1-2, the V gene TRBV27; D not certain. In germline, CDR1 is MNHEY, CDR2 SMNVEV (reference sequence). Trimming pared 7 bases from V and 8 bases from J, leaving 20 bases between. This CDR3 region has 14 residues. The CDR3 is CASTLGPGTGGYTF. CDR3 in DNA: TGTGCCAGCACCCTCGGACCGGGAACGGGAGGCTACACCTTC.

A few counts support this clonotype. The chain recombines TRBV7-9 with TRBJ2-5; D gene ambiguous. Per germline, CDR1 SEHNR and CDR2 FQNEAQ (reference sequence). Trimming removed 3 bases from V and 5 bases from J, with 16 bases in between. There are 15 residues in the CDR3. In DNA form, the CDR3 reads TGTGCCAGCAGCTTTGGATCACTGGGTGCGGAGACCCAGTACTTC. Amino acids: CASSFGSLGAETQYF.

This clonotype was detected only a few times. This chain links TRBV7-2 with TRBJ1-5; D is perhaps TRBD1 (6 bases). The V end was cut by 4 bases, the J end by 5 bases, with 9 bases between. CDR3 size: 13 residues. Germline values: CDR1 SGHTA, CDR2 FQGNSA. This CDR3 reads CASSSWTDQPQHF. For the CDR3, the DNA is TGTGCCAGCAGCTCCTGGACAGATCAGCCCCAGCATTTT.

The chain recombines TRBV20-1 with TRBJ1-1, with TRBD1 matching 7 bases. The CDR3 totals 12 residues. Trimming at V came to 6 bases and at J to 6 bases, leaving 7 bases not matched to a gene. Germline CDR1 and CDR2: DFQATT and SNEGSKA (reference sequence). In DNA, the CDR3 is TGCAGTGCCGGGACAGAGGGGGCTGAAGCTTTCTTT. Its protein product is CSAGTEGAEAFF.

The V and J genes are TRBV7-9 and TRBJ2-3; D uncertain. The CDR3 loop spans 15 amino acids. Germline loops: CDR1 SEHNR, CDR2 FQNEAQ (reference sequence). V shed 5 bases and J shed 3 bases, with 15 bases lying between them. CDR3 sequence (DNA): TGTGCCAGCAGCCCCTCGCTATCTTATACAGATACGCAGTATTTT. Encoded protein: CASSPSLSYTDTQYF.

The rearrangement uses TRBV20-1 and TRBJ2-3, with a weak D call TRBD2 (7 bases). CDR1 and CDR2 from the germline V gene are DFQATT and SNEGSKA (reference sequence). CDR3 size: 14 residues. V shed 5 bases and J shed 4 bases, with 16 bases lying between them. CDR3 nucleotide sequence: TGCAGTGCTCCCAGGCGGGGGCTCTCAGATACGCAGTATTTT. It translates to CSAPRRGLSDTQYF.

This clonotype was recorded a few times. This chain uses TRBV3-1 with TRBJ1-1; unclear D gene. This CDR3 is built from 17 residues. Germline V gene data show CDR1 as LGHDT and CDR2 as YNNKEL (reference sequence). Trimming took off 0 bases at V and 6 bases at J, with 20 bases between the two ends. The CDR3 DNA is TGTGCCAGCAGCCAAGATAAGGGCAGCCGATGGGGTTCTGAAGCTTTCTTT. Translated: CASSQDKGSRWGSEAFF.